The 18 T cell receptor beta chains listed next were all sequenced from one sample in a study of T cell changes during pregnancy in multiple sclerosis. Libraries were prepared by immunoSEQ multiplex PCR; TCRdb keeps only in-frame clonotypes and omits some of them. The sample has around 33,000 clones; around 90% are singletons. The input for sequencing was CD8+ T cells from peripheral blood mononuclear cells, taken in the third trimester of pregnancy. These receptors were obtained from a female donor with multiple sclerosis, enrolled in a pregnancy study.

With respect to this clone: The same CDR3 arises from other DNA sequences in this sample as well. J is TRBJ2-3 and V is TRBV14; the D gene is possibly TRBD2 (5 bases). Trimming cost V 3 bases and J 2 bases, with 9 bases left between them. Germline V lookup: CDR1 SGHDN, CDR2 FVKESK. The CDR3 is 14 residues long. This CDR3 is CASSQGRHTDTQYF. CDR3 DNA: TGTGCCAGCAGCCAGGGGAGACACACAGATACGCAGTATTTT.

The CDR3 nucleotides are TGTGCCAGCAGTTCCGGGGGGCCTGAAGCTTTCTTT. Translation gives CASSSGGPEAFF. V gene TRBV6-5 combines with J gene TRBJ1-1, with a tentative D call TRBD1 (6 bases). The CDR3 totals 12 residues. Deletions cut 4 bases from V and 6 bases from J, with 9 bases between. The V gene's germline CDR1 is MNHEY and CDR2 SVGAGI.

The chain uses TRBV4-1 and TRBJ2-3; a weak D match, TRBD2 (6 bases). There are 12 residues in the CDR3. V lost 4 bases and J 5 bases, leaving 7 bases between the germline ends. Germline values: CDR1 MGHRA, CDR2 YSYEKL. DNA of the CDR3: TGCGCCAGCAGCCCTAGCGTAGATACGCAGTATTTT. Its protein is CASSPSVDTQYF.

The gene calls are TRBV13 and TRBJ2-5, with D uncertain. Trimming stripped 1 base from V and 7 bases from J, with 4 bases between. Per the germline V gene, CDR1 is PRHDT and CDR2 is FYEKMQ (reference sequence). This CDR3 is built from 11 residues. In DNA form, the CDR3 reads TGTGCCAGCAGCTTAGACGGGACCCAGTACTTC. This sequence encodes CASSLDGTQYF.

This chain uses TRBV7-2 with TRBJ1-2; the D is unclear. With 5 bases removed from V and 8 bases from J, the gap between germline ends came to 24 bases. The CDR3 covers 16 residues. Germline values: CDR1 SGHTA, CDR2 FQGNSA. CDR3 residues: CASSAVFEGPLPGYTF. The CDR3 DNA is TGTGCCAGCAGCGCGGTATTCGAGGGTCCACTGCCGGGCTACACCTTC.

This clone has at least ten counts. The sample has other DNA sequences that encode this CDR3 too. The V gene is TRBV6-4, the J gene TRBJ2-2; no definite D call. Trimming stripped 0 bases from V and 5 bases from J, with 4 bases between. This CDR3 spans 13 amino acids. The V gene's germline CDR1 is MRHNA and CDR2 SNTAGT. This chain's CDR3 is CASSDSSTGELFF. CDR3 sequence (DNA): TGTGCCAGCAGTGACTCGAGTACCGGGGAGCTGTTTTTT.

V is TRBV7-3 and J is TRBJ2-5, with 9 nucleotides matching TRBD2. The CDR3 extends over 17 amino acids. Germline CDR1 SGHTA, CDR2 FQGTGA. J gave up 5 bases and V 2 bases, and 12 bases lay outside the gene matches. The CDR3 spells CASSLGVAGAPRETQYF. The CDR3 coding sequence is TGTGCCAGCAGCTTAGGGGTAGCGGGGGCCCCCCGGGAGACCCAGTACTTC.

The chain carries TRBV9 and TRBJ2-5; D is perhaps TRBD1 (6 bases). The CDR3 loop spans 12 amino acids. Germline lookup yields CDR1 SGDLS and CDR2 YYNGEE. The V end lost 4 bases, the J end lost 5 bases, and 9 bases lay between the germline ends. The DNA of the CDR3 is TGTGCCAGCAGCCCGAGGGGGGAGACCCAGTACTTC. Amino acids: CASSPRGETQYF.

The chain recombines TRBV30 with TRBJ1-6, with 7 bases identical to TRBD1. In germline, CDR1 is GTSNPN, CDR2 SVGIG (reference sequence). CDR3 length: 16 amino acids. V shed 5 bases, J shed 0 bases, and the junction held 7 bases outside the gene matches. For the CDR3, the DNA is TGTGCCTGGCAGGGACAGTCAGACTCCTATAATTCACCCCTCCACTTT. The encoded protein is CAWQGQSDSYNSPLHF.

This chain joins TRBV5-1 and TRBJ1-2, with 9 nucleotides matching TRBD1. Germline lookup yields CDR1 SGHRS and CDR2 YFSETQ. The CDR3 extends over 16 amino acids. The V and J ends lost 0 bases and 2 bases, in that order; junction bases with no gene match: 5. The CDR3 DNA sequence: TGCGCCAGCAGCTTGGACCCTGGACAGGGGAACTATGGCTACACCTTC. Translating it yields CASSLDPGQGNYGYTF.

V usage is TRBV30 and J usage is TRBJ2-1; TRBD1 agrees at 7 bases. CDR1 GTSNPN and CDR2 SVGIG come from the germline V gene (reference sequence). The CDR3 length is 14 residues. J lost 8 bases, V lost 4 bases, and 11 bases had no gene match. The CDR3 nucleotides are TGTGCCTGGACCCGAAACGACAGGGAGTATGAGCAGTTCTTC. Translating gives CAWTRNDREYEQFF.

This clone was seen a handful of times. The chain employs TRBV2 and TRBJ1-3; D possibly corresponds to TRBD1 (5 bases). Germline V gene lookup returns CDR1 SNHLY and CDR2 FYNNEI. The CDR3 contains 15 residues. With 10 bases removed from V and 0 bases from J, the gap between germline ends came to 16 bases. The CDR3 is CATIEDSLSGNTIYF. The CDR3 coding sequence is TGTGCCACCATAGAAGACAGCCTCTCTGGAAACACCATATATTTT. Full variable domain (remainder filled in from reference TRBV2 and TRBJ1-3): EPEVTQTPSHQVTQMGQEVILRCVPISNHLYFYWYRQILGQKVEFLVSFYNNEISEKSEIFDDQFSVERPDGSNFTLKIRSTKLEDSAMYFCATIEDSLSGNTIYFGEGSWLTVV.

V gene TRBV4-2 combines with J gene TRBJ2-3; D is perhaps TRBD2 (6 bases). The CDR3 runs 16 residues. V was cut by 4 bases and J by 2 bases, with 16 bases left in between. CDR1 and CDR2 (germline): LGHNA, YNFKEQ. CDR3 sequence: CASSLREPPNTDTQYF. In DNA, the CDR3 is TGTGCCAGCAGCCTCCGGGAGCCTCCGAACACAGATACGCAGTATTTT.

This clone came up a few times. J is TRBJ2-3 and V is TRBV7-6; TRBD1 is a possible D gene (6 bases). CDR3 length: 16 residues. CDR1 and CDR2 from the germline V gene are SGHVS and FNYEAQ. Trimming took 4 bases from V and 2 from J, leaving 16 bases between them. CDR3 nucleotides: TGTGCCAGCAGCTCGGGACATATGGTGGCCACAGATACGCAGTATTTT. Translating it yields CASSSGHMVATDTQYF. The full variable domain, rest sourced from reference TRBV7-6 and TRBJ2-3, is GAGVSQSPRYKVTKRGQDVALRCDPISGHVSLYWYRQALGQGPEFLTYFNYEAQQDKSGLPNDRFSAERPEGSISTLTIQRTEQRDSAMYRCASSSGHMVATDTQYFGPGTRLTVL.

The J gene is TRBJ1-5, the V gene TRBV7-3, with 7 bases matching TRBD1. CDR1 SGHTA and CDR2 FQGTGA come from the germline V gene. This CDR3 is built from 20 residues. Germline trimming cut 5 bases from V and 0 bases from J; bases unmatched to any gene: 19. The CDR3 loop is CASSPNFWGQTISSNQPQHF. DNA of the CDR3: TGTGCCAGCAGCCCCAATTTTTGGGGACAGACGATAAGTAGCAATCAGCCCCAGCATTTT.

The chain carries TRBV2 and TRBJ2-7, with D hard to call. The CDR3 totals 11 residues. The V gene lost 6 bases and the J gene lost 4 bases, with 7 bases spanning the gap. Germline CDR1 and CDR2: SNHLY and FYNNEI. In nucleotides, the CDR3 is TGTGCCAGCAGAGGAGATTACGAGCAGTACTTC. Translating gives CASRGDYEQYF.

The CDR3 spells CASSDRDNQETQYF. Written as DNA, the CDR3 is TGTGCCAGCAGCGACAGGGATAACCAAGAGACCCAGTACTTC. The chain couples TRBV9 to TRBJ2-5; possibly TRBD1 for D (6 bases). The CDR3 extends over 14 amino acids. The V gene's germline CDR1 is SGDLS and CDR2 YYNGEE. Deletions cut 3 bases from V and 0 bases from J, with 9 bases between.

The chain uses TRBV2 and TRBJ2-2, with 16 bases lining up with TRBD2. Germline CDR1 SNHLY, CDR2 FYNNEI. This CDR3 is built from 18 residues. Trimming took 7 bases from V and 1 from J; bases not matched to a gene: 6. This chain's CDR3 is CASIPGTSGGGNTGELFF. In nucleotides, the CDR3 is TGTGCCAGCATTCCCGGGACTAGCGGGGGGGGGAACACCGGGGAGCTGTTTTTT.